These 16 T cell receptor beta chains came from one sample sequenced in a study of cytomegalovirus exposure and HLA in healthy donors. PCR employed 60 Vbeta and 13 Jbeta primers. Sequencing used immunoSEQ multiplex PCR; TCRdb keeps in-frame clones, though not all of them. The data hold roughly 240,000 clones, with around four fifths observed a single time. The sequencing input was PBMCs. The receptors derive from a boy aged 5 to 17 in good health and CMV-seronegative.

The chain links TRBV15 to TRBJ1-1; possibly TRBD1 for D (5 bases). The CDR3 extends over 15 amino acids. Trimming took 1 base from V and 0 from J, leaving 9 bases between them. Germline V gene data show CDR1 as LNHNV and CDR2 as YYDKDF (reference sequence). The CDR3 is CATSRVGALNTEAFF. The CDR3 coding sequence is TGTGCCACCAGCAGAGTTGGGGCCTTGAACACTGAAGCTTTCTTT.

This chain connects TRBV19 to TRBJ2-2; TRBD2 might be the D (5 bases). V gave up 4 bases and J gave up 5 bases, with 11 bases separating them. The CDR3 runs 14 residues. Germline CDR1 LNHDA, CDR2 SQIVND (reference sequence). CDR3 nucleotides: TGTGCCAGTAGTACTCAAGCGGTTACCGGGGAGCTGTTTTTT. Encoded protein: CASSTQAVTGELFF.

The genes are TRBV12-5 and TRBJ2-1, with TRBD1 matching 8 bases. Per germline, CDR1 LGHNT and CDR2 FRNRAP. This CDR3 contains 18 residues. The V gene end was trimmed by 2 bases and the J gene end by 0 bases; junction bases not matched to a gene: 9. The CDR3 protein is CASGLRSLQGVSYNEQFF. CDR3 coding DNA: TGTGCTAGTGGTTTGCGGTCTTTACAGGGGGTCTCCTACAATGAGCAGTTCTTC.

The chain combines TRBV4-2 with TRBJ1-6, with D possibly matching TRBD1 (5 bases). The V and J ends lost 0 bases and 1 base respectively, with 13 bases between them. The CDR3 covers 18 residues. Germline CDR1 reads LGHNA; CDR2 reads YNFKEQ. The CDR3 nucleotides are TGTGCCAGCAGCCAAGATCTTGGGGGGGGGTCCTATAATTCACCCCTCCACTTT. The encoded protein is CASSQDLGGGSYNSPLHF.

The CDR3 bases are TGCGCCAGCAGCTTGGCCCCCGGGGACCAAGAGACCCAGTACTTC. The encoded protein is CASSLAPGDQETQYF. The chain recombines TRBV5-1 with TRBJ2-5; TRBD2 might be the D (5 bases). The germline V gene encodes CDR1 SGHRS and CDR2 YFSETQ. V was shortened by 0 bases and J by 0 bases, with 9 bases between the two germline ends. The length of the CDR3 is 15 residues.

This clone has a single count. This chain joins TRBV5-5 and TRBJ2-7; 8 nucleotides align to TRBD1. This CDR3 contains 15 residues. V was clipped by 4 bases and J by 5 bases; unmatched bases: 11. Germline CDR1 reads SGHKS; CDR2 reads YYEKEE (reference sequence). The CDR3 DNA reads TGTGCCAGCAGCCCGAGGAGACAGGGGACCAACGAGCAGTACTTC. It specifies CASSPRRQGTNEQYF. Full variable domain (missing parts from reference TRBV5-5 and TRBJ2-7): DAGVTQSPTHLIKTRGQQVTLRCSPISGHKSVSWYQQVLGQGPQFIFQYYEKEERGRGNFPDRFSARQFPNYSSELNVNALLLGDSALYLCASSPRRQGTNEQYFGPGTRLTVT.

This chain connects TRBV6-5 to TRBJ2-7; perhaps TRBD2 as D (6 bases). Trimming stripped 6 bases from V and 5 bases from J, with 17 bases between. CDR3 length: 14 residues. In germline, CDR1 is MNHEY, CDR2 SVGAGI. CDR3 amino acids: CASRSPRTTNEQYF. The CDR3 region has the DNA TGTGCCAGCAGATCCCCTCGGACTACCAACGAGCAGTACTTC.

CDR3 sequence: CASSLSGRALSTDTQYF. The CDR3 nucleotides read TGCGCCAGCAGCTTGAGCGGGAGGGCCCTCAGCACAGATACGCAGTATTTT. The V and J genes are TRBV5-1 and TRBJ2-3, with 10 bases identical to TRBD2. Per germline, CDR1 SGHRS and CDR2 YFSETQ. The CDR3 consists of 17 residues. Trimming took 1 base from V and 0 from J; bases not matched to a gene: 5. Filled out from reference TRBV5-1 and TRBJ2-3, the complete variable domain reads KAGVTQTPRYLIKTRGQQVTLSCSPISGHRSVSWYQQTPGQGLQFLFEYFSETQRNKGNFPGRFSGRQFSNSRSEMNVSTLELGDSALYLCASSLSGRALSTDTQYFGPGTRLTVL.

As to this clone: The junction shows a germline mismatch at one end, possibly a read error. This chain joins TRBV27 and TRBJ2-5; D is possibly TRBD2 (7 bases). The CDR3 length is 14 residues. CDR1 and CDR2 from the germline V gene are MNHEY and SMNVEV (reference sequence). The CDR3 nucleotides read TGTGCCAGCAGGGGAGGGGGGGCGCAAGCGACCCAGTACTTC. This gives the protein CASRGGGAQATQYF.

This rearrangement joins TRBV11-2 to TRBJ2-1, with 8 positions matching TRBD2. The ends lost 8 bases at V and 4 bases at J; junction bases unmatched: 13. From germline, CDR1 is SGHAT and CDR2 FQNNGV. CDR3 length: 16 residues. The CDR3 sequence: CASSIRWSGGYNEQFF. The CDR3 DNA follows: TGTGCCAGCTCTATCCGTTGGTCGGGAGGGTACAATGAGCAGTTCTTC.

This chain uses TRBV7-3 with TRBJ2-1, with D uncertain. V gave up 5 bases and J gave up 4 bases, with 15 bases separating them. This CDR3 contains 15 residues. CDR1 is SGHTA and CDR2 is FQGTGA in the germline V gene. DNA for the CDR3: TGTGCCAGCAGCCTCGGCTTACAGATGTACAATGAGCAGTTCTTC. Protein product: CASSLGLQMYNEQFF.

This clone was seen only once. V gene TRBV9 combines with J gene TRBJ2-3, with 9 bases matching TRBD2. The junction had 10 bases not matched to a gene; V was cut back by 3 bases and J by 5 bases. Per germline, CDR1 SGDLS and CDR2 YYNGEE. The CDR3 has 16 residues. CDR3 nucleotides: TGTGCCAGCAGCGCTAGGGCGGGAGGGCCAGGAGATACGCAGTATTTT. Its translation is CASSARAGGPGDTQYF.

The J gene is TRBJ2-7, the V gene TRBV27, with a possible D match to TRBD2 (5 bases). The CDR3 is 15 amino acids. The germline CDR1 and CDR2 sequences are MNHEY and SMNVEV (reference sequence). The V gene lost 4 bases and the J gene lost 0 bases, with 13 bases spanning the gap. The CDR3 DNA reads as TGTGCCAGCAGTTACGACGGACTGAGCTCCTACGAGCAGTACTTC. Its protein product is CASSYDGLSSYEQYF.

This chain joins TRBV2 and TRBJ2-3, with D possibly matching TRBD1 (6 bases). The CDR3 sequence is 13 residues long. Germline loops: CDR1 SNHLY, CDR2 FYNNEI. V gave up 7 bases and J gave up 2 bases, with 10 bases separating them. The CDR3 coding sequence is TGTGCCAGCAAAACAGGGCTCACAGATACGCAGTATTTT. It yields the protein CASKTGLTDTQYF.

V gene TRBV21-1 combines with J gene TRBJ1-2. TRBV21-1 is classified as a pseudogene. The CDR3 consists of 15 residues. The CDR3 nucleotides are TGTGCCAGCAGCAAAGATCGGGGGACTAACTATGGCTACACCTTC. This translates into CASSKDRGTNYGYTF.

This clone was found a few times. The chain is built from TRBV5-1 and TRBJ1-1; the match to TRBD1 covers 9 bases. Germline lookup yields CDR1 SGHRS and CDR2 YFSETQ. The V segment lost 4 bases and the J segment 3 bases; nucleotides outside the gene matches: 7. The CDR3 length is 15 residues. The CDR3 is CASSMTGGGYTEAFF. The CDR3 nucleotides are TGCGCCAGCAGCATGACAGGGGGAGGGTACACTGAAGCTTTCTTT.